This entry is about one T cell receptor beta chain. The germline gives CDR1 SGHVS, CDR2 FQNEAQ. The CDR3 is made up of 13 amino acids. Trimming cost V 5 bases and J 6 bases; bases outside gene matches: 2. This sample was included in a study of technical replicates of blood from several donors. Sequenced by immunoSEQ multiplex PCR; TCRdb stores in-frame clones only, minus some. The table shows almost 65,000 clones, with around 85% occurring only once. Material: PBMCs. This TCR derives from a human donor in good health. Some clones in this sample may be carry-over from other donors' samples. The V gene is TRBV7-8, the J gene TRBJ2-2; TRBD1 aligns across 8 bases. CDR3 DNA: TGTGCCAGCAGCCCAGGGGGCCCCGGGGAGCTGTTTTTT. Its translation: CASSPGGPGELFF. The variable domain in full, with the rest retrieved from reference TRBV7-8 and TRBJ2-2, is GAGVSQSPRYKVAKRGQDVALRCDPISGHVSLFWYQQALGQGPEFLTYFQNEAQLDKSGLPSDRFFAERPEGSVSTLKIQRTQQEDSAVYLCASSPGGPGELFFGEGSRLTVL.